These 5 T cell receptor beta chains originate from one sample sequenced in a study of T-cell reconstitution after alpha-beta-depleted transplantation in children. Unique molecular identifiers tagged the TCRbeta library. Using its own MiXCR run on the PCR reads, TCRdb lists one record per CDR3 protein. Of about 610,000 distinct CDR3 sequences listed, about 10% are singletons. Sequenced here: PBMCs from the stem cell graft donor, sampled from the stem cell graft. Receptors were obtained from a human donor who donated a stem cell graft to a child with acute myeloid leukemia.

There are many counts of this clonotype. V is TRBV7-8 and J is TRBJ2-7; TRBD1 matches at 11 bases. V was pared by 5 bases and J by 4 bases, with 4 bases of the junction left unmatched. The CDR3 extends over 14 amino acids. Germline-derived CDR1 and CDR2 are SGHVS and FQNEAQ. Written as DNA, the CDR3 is TGTGCCAGCAGCCGAGGGACAGGGGGATACGAGCAGTACTTC. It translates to CASSRGTGGYEQYF.

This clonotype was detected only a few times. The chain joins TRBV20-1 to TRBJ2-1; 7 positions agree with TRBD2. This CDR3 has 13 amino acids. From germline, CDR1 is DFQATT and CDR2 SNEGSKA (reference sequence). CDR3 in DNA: TGCGGGGTACCGGGACTACCAGGCAATGAGCAGTTCTTC. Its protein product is CGVPGLPGNEQFF.

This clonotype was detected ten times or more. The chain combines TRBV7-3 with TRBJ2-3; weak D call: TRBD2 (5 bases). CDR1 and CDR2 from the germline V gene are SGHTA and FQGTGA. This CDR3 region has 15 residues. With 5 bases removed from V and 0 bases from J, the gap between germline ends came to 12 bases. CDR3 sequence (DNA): TGTGCCAGCAGCGTCCGGGCGGGTAGCACAGATACGCAGTATTTT. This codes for CASSVRAGSTDTQYF.

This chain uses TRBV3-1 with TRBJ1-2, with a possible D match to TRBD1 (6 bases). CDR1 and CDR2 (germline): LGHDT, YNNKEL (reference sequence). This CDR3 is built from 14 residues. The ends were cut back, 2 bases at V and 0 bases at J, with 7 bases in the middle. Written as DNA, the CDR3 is TGTGCCAGCAGCCAAAGGGGGGCTAACTATGGCTACACCTTC. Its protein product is CASSQRGANYGYTF.

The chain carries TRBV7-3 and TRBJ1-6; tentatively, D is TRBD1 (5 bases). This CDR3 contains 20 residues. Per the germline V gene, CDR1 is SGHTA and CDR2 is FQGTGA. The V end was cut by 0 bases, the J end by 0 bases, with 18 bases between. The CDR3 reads CASSLTQPGMGSSYNSPLHF. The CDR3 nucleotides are TGTGCCAGCAGCTTAACTCAACCAGGGATGGGGAGCTCCTATAATTCACCCCTCCACTTT.